This TCR beta chain was identified in a study of T cell responses to AZD1222 COVID-19 vaccine. The study, taken as a whole, reports: There were mostly white British donors and more females than males, and clonal diversity was possibly underestimated. Repertoire samples came only from after the peak T cell response.

The V and J ends lost 1 base and 10 bases respectively, with 11 bases between them. This CDR3 has 14 amino acids. Germline V gives CDR1 KGHSH, CDR2 LQKENI. This clone was recorded only once. Its antigen is still unknown. Assay: immunoSEQ multiplex PCR; the TCRdb copy retains only in-frame clones and omits some. The table lists more than 95,000 clones, 89% of them singletons, with 35% to 55% in the top ten. The starting material was peripheral blood, obtained 28 days after the second AZD1222 dose. The receptor was derived from an adult who received the AZD1222 COVID-19 vaccine. The chain is built from TRBV18 and TRBJ1-6, with a tentative D call TRBD1 (5 bases). Here the CDR3 reads CASSPLSGDSPLHF. Here the CDR3 DNA reads TGTGCCAGCTCACCACTGTCCGGGGACTCACCCCTCCACTTT.